The 11 T cell receptor beta chains below come from one sample, sequenced in a study of PD-L1 blockade in urothelial cancer. Profiled with immunoSEQ multiplex PCR; TCRdb holds only in-frame clones, not every one. The table shows 70,000 to 85,000 clones, with about 85% occurring only once. The sequences come from PBMCs, collected around atezolizumab (anti-PD-L1) treatment. The receptors were gathered from a man between 65 and 80 years old with urothelial cancer.

V gene TRBV7-2 combines with J gene TRBJ1-1; possible D gene TRBD1, 5 bases. The germline V gene has CDR1 SGHTA and CDR2 FQGNSA. The CDR3 runs to 15 residues. V gave up 5 bases and J gave up 6 bases, with 19 bases separating them. CDR3 nucleotide sequence: TGTGCCAGCAGCCAGGGCCAACTATTAGCCGCTGAAGCTTTCTTT. Protein product: CASSQGQLLAAEAFF.

The table lists this clone with a count of one. The J gene is TRBJ2-5, the V gene TRBV28; 14 bases line up with TRBD2. V was pared by 6 bases and J by 4 bases, with 10 bases of the junction left unmatched. The CDR3 has 17 amino acids. CDR1 is MDHEN, CDR2 SYDVKM, per germline. The CDR3 nucleotides read TGTGCCAGCAGCACCGGGACTAGCGGGAGACTCGGAGAGACCCAGTACTTC. This gives the protein CASSTGTSGRLGETQYF. Looking up the rest from reference TRBV28 and TRBJ2-5 gives the full variable domain: DVKVTQSSRYLVKRTGEKVFLECVQDMDHENMFWYRQDPGLGLRLIYFSYDVKMKEKGDIPEGYSVSREKKERFSLILESASTNQTSMYLCASSTGTSGRLGETQYFGPGTRLLVL.

The gene calls are TRBV19 and TRBJ2-1, with 8 bases matching TRBD1. The CDR3 extends over 16 amino acids. Germline loops: CDR1 LNHDA, CDR2 SQIVND (reference sequence). Trimming took 0 bases from V and 8 from J; bases not matched to a gene: 9. CDR3 coding DNA: TGTGCCAGTAGTATAGATCTGAGGACAGGGTTGGATGAGCAGTTCTTC. Translation gives CASSIDLRTGLDEQFF.

As regards this clone: The same CDR3 is also encoded by other DNA sequences in this sample. The V call is TRBV7-9, the J call TRBJ2-1; TRBD1 matches 7 bases. V trimming: 2 bases; J trimming: 4 bases; junction bases outside the gene matches: 5. The CDR3 contains 15 residues. Germline values: CDR1 SEHNR, CDR2 FQNEAQ (reference sequence). CDR3 DNA: TGTGCCAGCAGCTTACGACAGGGCCAGTACAATGAGCAGTTCTTC. This sequence encodes CASSLRQGQYNEQFF.

The rearrangement uses TRBV28 and TRBJ2-1; 7 bases fit TRBD1. This CDR3 spans 14 amino acids. V was clipped by 0 bases and J by 5 bases; unmatched bases: 1. Looked up from germline, CDR1 is MDHEN and CDR2 is SYDVKM. The CDR3, as DNA: TGTGCCAGCAGTTTATGGGGGACAGACAATGAGCAGTTCTTC. Amino acids: CASSLWGTDNEQFF.

The chain is built from TRBV5-4 and TRBJ2-5, with D perhaps TRBD2 (6 bases). The V end was cut by 3 bases, the J end by 3 bases, with 12 bases between. The CDR3 has 14 residues. Germline values: CDR1 SGHNT, CDR2 YYREEE (reference sequence). CDR3 sequence (DNA): TGTGCCAGCAGCTCGCGGGACGGTGAAGAGACCCAGTACTTC. This codes for CASSSRDGEETQYF.

The chain employs TRBV25-1 and TRBJ1-1; 7 bases match TRBD1. The CDR3 contains 13 residues. The trim removed 9 bases at V and 12 bases at J, leaving 16 bases unmatched. The germline gives CDR1 MGHDK, CDR2 SYGVNS. CDR3: CASEDRFTGGTFF. The CDR3 nucleotides are TGTGCCAGTGAGGACAGGTTCACCGGAGGGACTTTCTTT.

The rearrangement joins TRBV7-9 to TRBJ1-2; D remains ambiguous. Trimming pared 5 bases from V and 3 bases from J, leaving 4 bases between. Per germline, CDR1 SEHNR and CDR2 FQNEAQ (reference sequence). This CDR3 spans 11 amino acids. CDR3 nucleotides: TGTGCCAGCAGCCGCGACTATGGCTACACCTTC. Translation gives CASSRDYGYTF.

This sequence joins TRBV28 and TRBJ2-1; D may be TRBD1 (6 bases). This CDR3 is 14 amino acids long. The V gene lost 3 bases and the J gene lost 4 bases, with 10 bases spanning the gap. The germline V gene encodes CDR1 MDHEN and CDR2 SYDVKM. The CDR3 sequence: CASSFGQLYNEQFF. The CDR3 nucleotides are TGTGCCAGCAGTTTCGGACAGCTTTACAATGAGCAGTTCTTC.

CDR3 residues: CASSTGTMPTEAFF. CDR3 DNA sequence: TGTGCCAGTAGTACCGGGACAATGCCTACTGAAGCTTTCTTT. The genes are TRBV19 and TRBJ1-1; a possible D gene is TRBD1 (6 bases). This CDR3 has 14 amino acids. CDR1 is LNHDA, CDR2 SQIVND, per germline (reference sequence). Trimming removed 4 bases at V and 5 bases at J, with 14 bases between.

This clone was detected a few times. The rearrangement joins TRBV28 to TRBJ2-5, with 9 positions matching TRBD1. CDR1 and CDR2 from the germline V gene are MDHEN and SYDVKM. The V segment lost 5 bases and the J segment 2 bases; nucleotides outside the gene matches: 9. The CDR3 has 16 amino acids. CDR3 protein: CASSARGGTGQETQYF. CDR3 nucleotides: TGTGCCAGCAGTGCGCGGGGAGGGACAGGGCAAGAGACCCAGTACTTC.